Listed below are T cell receptor beta chains from one sample, sequenced in a study of blood T cells in healthy people across ages. TCRdb ran MiXCR on the 5' RACE reads and lists one entry per CDR3 protein. The profile covers around 1,700,000 distinct CDR3 sequences, with about 30% appearing a single time and around 7.7% taken by the ten largest. What was sequenced was blood. The receptors were sampled from a woman aged 25 to 45 in good health. The CDR3 runs from the conserved cysteine through the conserved F or W. The order of the fields is V gene, J gene, D gene, clone size, CDR3 DNA, CDR3 protein. A D gene is named only where the DNA matches it firmly. Some rows mark clone size as missing; the rest say once, few, many or name a class of expanded clone.

>TRBV5-1|TRBJ1-2|-|-
TGCGCCAGCAGCATCGGGCCTCTCGGGGACTACACCTTC
CASSIGPLGDYTF
>TRBV6-1|TRBJ2-5|-|many
TGTGCCAGCAGTGAAGAGGGGGGGCGCCTAAAAGAGACCCAGTACTTC
CASSEEGGRLKETQYF
>TRBV7-3|TRBJ2-7|-|many
TGTGCCAGCAGCTTAGGCAGGGAGGACGAGCAGTACTTC
CASSLGREDEQYF
>TRBV28|TRBJ2-7|-|-
TGTGCCAGCACCCCCGAGAGACACAAGATATACGAGCAGTACTTC
CASTPERHKIYEQYF
>TRBV6-6|TRBJ2-2|TRBD2|-
TGTGCCAGCAGGCGGGAGGCGGAGGGGGCCGGGGAGCTGTTTTTT
CASRREAEGAGELFF
>TRBV6-5|TRBJ1-2|-|many
TGTGCCAGCAGTTTCAGGGGAGACTACACCTTC
CASSFRGDYTF
>TRBV3-1|TRBJ2-7|TRBD1|-
TGTGCCAGCACCTCTACCGGGACAGGGGGTTACGAGCAGTACTTC
CASTSTGTGGYEQYF
>TRBV29-1|TRBJ2-1|TRBD2|-
TGCGGCATGAGGGCAGGACTAGCGGGAGGAAATGAGCAGTTCTTC
CGMRAGLAGGNEQFF
>TRBV7-9|TRBJ2-5|TRBD1|-
TGTGCCAGCGAAGGGACAGCTCAGGAGACCCAGTACTTC
CASEGTAQETQYF
>TRBV20-1|TRBJ2-3|TRBD2|few
TGCAGTGCGTCTAGCGGGAGTGCTACTAGCACAGATACGCAGTATTTT
CSASSGSATSTDTQYF
>TRBV9|TRBJ2-7|TRBD2|many
TGTGCCAGCAGCGCCGAGACGGGGGGGTACGAGCAGTACTTC
CASSAETGGYEQYF
>TRBV6-6|TRBJ2-1|-|many
TGTGCCAGCAGTTACTCGGGGTCGGGAATCTCCTACAATGAGCAGTTCTTC
CASSYSGSGISYNEQFF
>TRBV6-5|TRBJ2-7|-|many
TGTGCCAGCAGTTCCCCCCCTTTCGAGCAGTACTTC
CASSSPPFEQYF
>TRBV7-9|TRBJ1-4|-|-
TGTGCCAGCAGATCCAAAGGGGGAGCGGATGAAAAACTGTTTTTT
CASRSKGGADEKLFF
>TRBV28|TRBJ2-3|TRBD2|-
TGTGCCAGCAGTCCCCCGCATATCGGGGGGACCACAGATACGCAGTATTTT
CASSPPHIGGTTDTQYF
>TRBV7-2|TRBJ2-5|-|-
TGTGCCAGCAGCCCAAATGGGGTATCGGAGACCACCCAGTACTTC
CASSPNGVSETTQYF
>TRBV7-9|TRBJ2-1|-|-
TGTGCCAGCAGCCCACCCGTCCCGCGGACTCACTACAATGAGCAGTTCTTC
CASSPPVPRTHYNEQFF
>TRBV4-1|TRBJ1-1|-|-
TGCGCCAGCAGCCAAGTGTCGGGACCGAACACTGAAGCTTTCTTT
CASSQVSGPNTEAFF
>TRBV30|TRBJ1-2|-|-
TGTGCCTGGACCGAGTTTTGGAACTATGGCTACACCTTC
CAWTEFWNYGYTF
>TRBV6-6|TRBJ2-3|-|many
TGTGCCAGCAGTTACCGGCAGAGCACAGATACGCAGTATTTT
CASSYRQSTDTQYF
>TRBV18|TRBJ2-1|-|few
TGTGCCAGCTCACTAGACCCCAGTCAGAATGAGCAGTTCTTC
CASSLDPSQNEQFF
>TRBV6-5|TRBJ1-1|TRBD1|-
TGTGCCAGCAGTTTCCTTCCCGGGACAGGGGTCATGAACACTGAAGCTTTCTTT
CASSFLPGTGVMNTEAFF
>TRBV20-1|TRBJ2-1|TRBD2|-
TGCAGTGCTAGATTCTTCGGGGGGGCTTCTAATGAGCAGTTCTTC
CSARFFGGASNEQFF
>TRBV6-6|TRBJ1-6|-|few
TGTGCCAGCAGTTACTCGCAGGGTTCTTCACCCCTCCACTTT
CASSYSQGSSPLHF
>TRBV5-1|TRBJ1-2|TRBD1|-
TGCGCCAGCTCCGGGACAGGATCCTCTAGTGGCTACACCTTC
CASSGTGSSSGYTF
>TRBV7-2|TRBJ2-7|TRBD2|many
TGTGCCAGCAGAGGCGGGACTAGCGTCCCAAACGAGCAGTACTTC
CASRGGTSVPNEQYF
>TRBV28|TRBJ2-3|TRBD2|few
TGTGCCAGCAGTTTCCGTGGGGGGGTCACAGATACGCAGTATTTT
CASSFRGGVTDTQYF
>TRBV3-1|TRBJ1-2|-|-
TGTGCCAGCAGCCAAGATTCGGAGGTCGGAGGCTACGCCTTC
CASSQDSEVGGYAF
>TRBV29-1|TRBJ1-2|TRBD1|few
TGCAGCGTGGACAGGGAGGCTGGCTATGGCTACACCTTC
CSVDREAGYGYTF
>TRBV20-1|TRBJ2-3|TRBD1|few
TGCAGTGCCACGAGAGGGACAGGGGGTATAGATACGCAGTATTTT
CSATRGTGGIDTQYF
>TRBV2|TRBJ2-2|TRBD1|-
TGTGCCAGCAGTGTTAAACAGGACAGGGTCACCGGGGAGCTGTTTTTT
CASSVKQDRVTGELFF
>TRBV5-1|TRBJ2-1|-|many
TGCGCCAGCAGCCCCAACCCCGGGACTTATTCTGAGCAGTTCTTC
CASSPNPGTYSEQFF
>TRBV28|TRBJ1-6|-|-
TGTGCCAGCAGTTCAAGGGACCTACGCAATTCACCCCTCCACTTT
CASSSRDLRNSPLHF
>TRBV5-1|TRBJ2-5|TRBD2|-
TGCGCCAGCAGCGCTGGAGTGTCTAGCGGGGGCCAAGAGACCCAGTACTTC
CASSAGVSSGGQETQYF
>TRBV21-1|TRBJ2-7|-|-
TGTGCCAGCAGCCCAATCTCAATAGAGGGTGACGAGCAGTACTTC
CASSPISIEGDEQYF
>TRBV27|TRBJ2-7|TRBD2|many
TGTGCCAGCGGCCCCCCGGCGGGGGCCTACGAGCAGTACTTC
CASGPPAGAYEQYF
>TRBV19|TRBJ1-5|TRBD1|-
TGTGCCAGTTGCGAAATGGACAGGGGCAATCAGCCCCAGCATTTT
CASCEMDRGNQPQHF
>TRBV7-9|TRBJ1-5|-|-
TGTGCCAGCAGCCCGAGCGGGACCCTATATCAGCCCCAGCATTTT
CASSPSGTLYQPQHF
>TRBV5-1|TRBJ2-5|-|-
TGCGCCAGCAGCTTGGCGTCCCGGTCGCAAGAGACCCAGTACTTC
CASSLASRSQETQYF
>TRBV7-9|TRBJ1-5|TRBD1|-
TGTGCCAGCAGCTTAGGTCACTCAGGGGGCCGGAATCAGCCCCAGCATTTT
CASSLGHSGGRNQPQHF
>TRBV3-1|TRBJ2-4|TRBD2|-
TGTGCCAGCAGCCAAGGGGACTCTAGCGGAGGAGCTGTAGCCAAAAACATTCAGTACTTC
CASSQGDSSGGAVAKNIQYF
>TRBV20-1|TRBJ1-2|-|few
TGCAGTGCTAGAGATAATAAGGGACGGGATGGCTACACCTTC
CSARDNKGRDGYTF
>TRBV6-5|TRBJ1-1|TRBD1|-
TGTGCCAGCAGTGAGCAGGGGGGCAACACTGAAGCTTTCTTT
CASSEQGGNTEAFF
>TRBV12-3/TRBV12-4|TRBJ2-5|TRBD2|once
TGTGCCAGCAGTTTTGTACTAGCGGGGGCCCGAGGTATCCAGTACTTC
CASSFVLAGARGIQYF
>TRBV7-9|TRBJ2-7|TRBD1|-
TGTGCCAGCAGCATCGACAGGGGATGGCCCTACGAGCAGTACTTC
CASSIDRGWPYEQYF